A selection of T cell receptor beta chains follows, all from one sample in a study of OX40 agonist ivuxolimab in advanced cancers. Repertoires were generated with immunoSEQ multiplex PCR, while TCRdb's copy carries only in-frame clones and drops some. The profile covers 65,000 to 95,000 clones, with approximately 83% appearing a single time and roughly 5.5% taken by the ten largest. Source: CD4+ or CD8+ T cells sorted from blood, taken in a trial of the OX40 agonist ivuxolimab. These receptors all come from an adult with an advanced solid tumor such as melanoma, head and neck, liver or kidney cancer. Both conserved end residues are part of each CDR3. D genes are given only for firm matches. Expanded clones are given a class, and other clones once, few, many or no size at all.

V	J	size	D	DNA	CDR3
TRBV27	TRBJ2-3	-	-	TGTGCCAGCAGTTTGGGACTGACAGATACGCAGTATTTT	CASSLGLTDTQYF
TRBV19	TRBJ2-7	once	-	TGTGCCAGTCCGCCTCCGATAATTCGGCAGTACTTC	CASPPPIIRQYF
TRBV5-1	TRBJ1-2	-	TRBD1	TGCGCCAGCAGCTTGGCCGGCGACAGGGGGCAGGAAGGCTACACCTTC	CASSLAGDRGQEGYTF
TRBV6-1	TRBJ2-1	-	-	TGTGCCAGCATGACCCAGGGGGGCTCCTACAATGAGCAGTTCTTC	CASMTQGGSYNEQFF
TRBV7-2	TRBJ1-2	-	-	TGTGCCAGCAGCTTAGGGGACTTTTTGGATAACTATGGCTACACCTTC	CASSLGDFLDNYGYTF
TRBV19	TRBJ2-7	many	TRBD2	TGTGCGAGTAGCGGGAGGGCTACCTACGAGCAGTACTTC	CASSGRATYEQYF
TRBV7-3	TRBJ1-1	-	-	TGTGCCAGCAGCCTACAGACTCCGGGACACAAGAACACTGAAGCTTTCTTT	CASSLQTPGHKNTEAFF
TRBV4-1	TRBJ2-7	once	TRBD1	TGCGCCAGCAGCTGGGACAGGTCCTACGAGCAGTACTTC	CASSWDRSYEQYF
TRBV9	TRBJ2-7	-	TRBD2	TGTGCCAGCAGCTCCTCCGGGACTAGCGACTCCTACGAGCAGTACTTC	CASSSSGTSDSYEQYF
TRBV15	TRBJ2-1	few	-	TGTGCCACCAGCCCCTCCGGGGGAGAGCGGCAACAGTTCTTC	CATSPSGGERQQFF